The 16 T cell receptor beta chains listed next were all sequenced from one sample in a study of PD-1 blockade in classical Hodgkin lymphoma. Autologous stem cell transplantation was followed by relapse in every patient, and brentuximab vedotin exposure varied. TCRdb's table, derived via immunoSEQ multiplex PCR, lists solely in-frame clones and lacks some. This table has over 80,000 clones, around nine tenths appearing once. The starting material was peripheral blood mononuclear cells (PBMCs), obtained at baseline. The receptors derive from a human donor with classical Hodgkin lymphoma.

The CDR3 bases are TGTGCCAGCAGGACAGGGGGCCGCAATCAGCCCCAGCATTTT. Residues: CASRTGGRNQPQHF. V gene TRBV27 combines with J gene TRBJ1-5, with 10 positions matching TRBD1. The CDR3 consists of 14 residues. The V gene's germline CDR1 is MNHEY and CDR2 SMNVEV (reference sequence). The junction had 1 base not matched to a gene; V was cut back by 6 bases and J by 2 bases.

The chain carries TRBV6-1 and TRBJ2-7; 10 positions match TRBD1. This CDR3 region has 20 residues. The V and J ends lost 3 bases and 5 bases, in that order; junction bases with no gene match: 22. Germline values: CDR1 MNHNS, CDR2 SASEGT. The DNA of the CDR3 is TGTGCCAGCAGTGAGCCGAATAAATCTCCGTTCCGGGACAGGGGCAACGAGCAGTACTTC. Amino acid sequence: CASSEPNKSPFRDRGNEQYF.

The chain combines TRBV5-1 with TRBJ1-2; D gene unclear. CDR1 and CDR2 (germline): SGHRS, YFSETQ. The CDR3 contains 15 residues. V shed 0 bases and J shed 4 bases, with 13 bases lying between them. The CDR3 DNA reads as TGCGCCAGCAGCTTGGAAGGGAGTACCATCTATGGCTACACCTTC. Protein: CASSLEGSTIYGYTF.

The rearrangement joins TRBV19 to TRBJ2-2, with D possibly being TRBD1 (5 bases). The CDR3 extends over 16 amino acids. V lost 3 bases to trimming and J lost 6 bases, with 17 bases between them. In germline, CDR1 is LNHDA, CDR2 SQIVND (reference sequence). CDR3 nucleotide sequence: TGTGCCAGTAGTATTCTTCTGGGGCTGGCGGCCGGGGAGCTGTTTTTT. This encodes CASSILLGLAAGELFF.

The CDR3 loop reads CASSRRPGLETGELFF. In DNA form, the CDR3 reads TGTGCCAGCAGCCGACGGCCGGGACTAGAGACCGGGGAGCTGTTTTTT. The J gene is TRBJ2-2, the V gene TRBV7-9; TRBD2 matches at 8 bases. The length of the CDR3 is 16 residues. V dropped 5 bases and J dropped 5; count of bases not matched to a gene: 10. Germline CDR1 is SEHNR and CDR2 is FQNEAQ (reference sequence).

The chain uses TRBV5-4 and TRBJ1-2; a weak D match, TRBD1 (5 bases). The V end lost 0 bases, the J end lost 8 bases, and 14 bases lay between the germline ends. The germline V gene encodes CDR1 SGHNT and CDR2 YYREEE (reference sequence). This CDR3 spans 14 amino acids. The CDR3 loop reads CASSLDKGPLGYTF. CDR3 nucleotides: TGTGCCAGCAGCTTGGACAAGGGACCCCTCGGCTACACCTTC.

V gene TRBV27 combines with J gene TRBJ2-1, with 7 positions matching TRBD2. Per the germline V gene, CDR1 is MNHEY and CDR2 is SMNVEV (reference sequence). The CDR3 length is 13 residues. V lost 3 bases, J lost 6 bases, and 2 bases stayed unmatched. The CDR3 DNA reads as TGTGCCAGCAGTTTTGGGACTACCAATGAGCAGTTCTTC. This codes for CASSFGTTNEQFF.

The chain has TRBV5-4 and TRBJ1-4; 7 nucleotides match TRBD1. Germline lookup yields CDR1 SGHNT and CDR2 YYREEE (reference sequence). This CDR3 spans 15 amino acids. J was trimmed by 1 base and V by 4 bases; bases with no gene match: 4. CDR3 DNA sequence: TGTGCCAGCAGCGCCGGGACAGTAACTAATGAAAAACTGTTTTTT. Translation: CASSAGTVTNEKLFF.

The rearrangement links TRBV2 to TRBJ2-1; tentative D call: TRBD2 (5 bases). The V end lost 4 bases, the J end lost 0 bases, and 10 bases lay between the germline ends. The CDR3 extends over 15 amino acids. Germline V CDR1 and CDR2: SNHLY, FYNNEI. Here the CDR3 DNA reads TGTGCCAGCAGTGGACCGGGGAGCTCCTACAATGAGCAGTTCTTC. Amino acids: CASSGPGSSYNEQFF.

V usage is TRBV9 and J usage is TRBJ2-5; 10 nucleotides match TRBD2. The V segment lost 0 bases and the J segment 4 bases; nucleotides outside the gene matches: 3. The length of the CDR3 is 15 residues. The germline V gene has CDR1 SGDLS and CDR2 YYNGEE. The CDR3: CASSVDASGRETQYF. The DNA of the CDR3 is TGTGCCAGCAGCGTAGATGCTAGCGGGAGAGAGACCCAGTACTTC.

CDR3 DNA sequence: TGTGCCAGCAGTTCTACACCGACAGGGAGGTACGAGCAGTACTTC. Its protein is CASSSTPTGRYEQYF. J is TRBJ2-7 and V is TRBV28; tentatively, D is TRBD1 (7 bases). CDR3 size: 15 residues. V lost 4 bases, J lost 4 bases, and 17 bases lay in between. Per the germline V gene, CDR1 is MDHEN and CDR2 is SYDVKM.

The DNA of the CDR3 is TGTGCCCCGCTACCCCAAAAGGCTTTCTTT. Translation: CAPLPQKAFF. The chain employs TRBV10-3 and TRBJ1-1; D is unresolved. V gave up 11 bases and J gave up 11 bases, with 15 bases separating them. The CDR3 sequence is 10 residues long. Germline V CDR1 and CDR2: ENHRY, SYGVKD.

The genes are TRBV19 and TRBJ2-2; the D gene is possibly TRBD2 (6 bases). The length of the CDR3 is 17 residues. Trimming pared 6 bases from V and 4 bases from J, leaving 21 bases between. CDR1 and CDR2 (germline): LNHDA, SQIVND (reference sequence). The CDR3 here is CASSGTKNLAVTGELFF. The CDR3, as DNA: TGTGCCAGTAGCGGGACGAAAAACTTAGCGGTCACCGGGGAGCTGTTTTTT.

The V gene is TRBV30, the J gene TRBJ1-2; possibly TRBD1 for D (5 bases). The CDR3 runs 12 residues. V lost 4 bases and J 6 bases, leaving 12 bases between the germline ends. Germline-derived CDR1 and CDR2 are GTSNPN and SVGIG (reference sequence). CDR3 amino acids: CAWNQGSDGYTF. The CDR3 bases are TGTGCCTGGAACCAGGGTAGTGATGGCTACACCTTC.

This sequence joins TRBV10-3 and TRBJ2-2; 8 nucleotides match TRBD1. CDR1 is ENHRY, CDR2 SYGVKD, per germline. Trimming took 4 bases from V and 0 from J; bases not matched to a gene: 13. This CDR3 has 19 amino acids. CDR3 in amino acids: CAISGTKGQVIANTGELFF. In DNA form, the CDR3 reads TGTGCCATCAGTGGAACCAAGGGACAGGTCATCGCGAACACCGGGGAGCTGTTTTTT.

The rearrangement joins TRBV5-5 to TRBJ2-7; a possible D gene is TRBD2 (6 bases). Trimming pared 0 bases from V and 0 bases from J, leaving 10 bases between. Germline-derived CDR1 and CDR2 are SGHKS and YYEKEE (reference sequence). The CDR3 length is 15 residues. The DNA for the CDR3 is TGTGCCAGCAGCTTGGTCGGGGGTGGCTCCTACGAGCAGTACTTC. Translation: CASSLVGGGSYEQYF.